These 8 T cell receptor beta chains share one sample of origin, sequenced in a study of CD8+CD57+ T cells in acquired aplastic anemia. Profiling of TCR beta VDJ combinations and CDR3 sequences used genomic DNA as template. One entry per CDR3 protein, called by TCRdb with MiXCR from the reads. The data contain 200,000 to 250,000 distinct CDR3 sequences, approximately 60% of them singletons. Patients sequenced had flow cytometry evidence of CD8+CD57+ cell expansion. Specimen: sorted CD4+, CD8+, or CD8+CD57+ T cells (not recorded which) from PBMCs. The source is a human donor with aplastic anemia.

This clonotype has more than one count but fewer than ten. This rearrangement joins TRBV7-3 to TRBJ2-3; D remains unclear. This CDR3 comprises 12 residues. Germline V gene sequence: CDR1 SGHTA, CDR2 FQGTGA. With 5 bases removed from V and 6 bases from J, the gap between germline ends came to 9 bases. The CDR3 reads CASSRTGDTQYF. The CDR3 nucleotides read TGTGCCAGCAGCCGGACGGGTGATACGCAGTATTTT.

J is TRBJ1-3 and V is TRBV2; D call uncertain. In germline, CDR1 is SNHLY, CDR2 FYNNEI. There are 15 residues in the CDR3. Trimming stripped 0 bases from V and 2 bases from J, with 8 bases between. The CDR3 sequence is CASSEASGPGNTIYF. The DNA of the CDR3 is TGTGCCAGCAGTGAAGCTTCGGGTCCTGGAAACACCATATATTTT.

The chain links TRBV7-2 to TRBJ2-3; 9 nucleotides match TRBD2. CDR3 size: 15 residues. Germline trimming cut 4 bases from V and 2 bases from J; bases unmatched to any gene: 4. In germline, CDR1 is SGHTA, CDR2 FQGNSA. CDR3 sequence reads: CASSSAGGPTDTQYF. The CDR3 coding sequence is TGTGCCAGCAGCTCAGCGGGAGGACCCACAGATACGCAGTATTTT. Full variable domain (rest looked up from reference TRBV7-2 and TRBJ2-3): GAGVSQSPSNKVTEKGKDVELRCDPISGHTALYWYRQSLGQGLEFLIYFQGNSAPDKSGLPSDRFSAERTGGSVSTLTIQRTQQEDSAVYLCASSSAGGPTDTQYFGPGTRLTVL.

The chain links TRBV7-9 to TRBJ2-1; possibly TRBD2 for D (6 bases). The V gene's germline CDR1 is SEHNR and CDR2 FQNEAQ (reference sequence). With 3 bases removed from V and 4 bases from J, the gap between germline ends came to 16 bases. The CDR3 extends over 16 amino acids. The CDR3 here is CASSFRGGTLYNEQFF. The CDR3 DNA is TGTGCCAGCAGCTTCCGTGGCGGGACGCTGTACAATGAGCAGTTCTTC.

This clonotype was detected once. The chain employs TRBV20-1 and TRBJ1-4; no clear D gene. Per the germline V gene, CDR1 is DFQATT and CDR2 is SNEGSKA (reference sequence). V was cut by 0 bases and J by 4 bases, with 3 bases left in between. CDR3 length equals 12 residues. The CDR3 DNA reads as TGCAGTGCTAGAGACTTTAATGAAAAACTGTTTTTT. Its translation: CSARDFNEKLFF.

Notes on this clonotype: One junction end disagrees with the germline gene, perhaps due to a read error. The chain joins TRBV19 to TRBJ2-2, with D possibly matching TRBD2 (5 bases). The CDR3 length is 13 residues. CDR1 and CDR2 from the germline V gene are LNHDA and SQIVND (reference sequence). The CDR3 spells CASSGMSAGELFF. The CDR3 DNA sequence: TGTGCCAGTAGCGGCATGTCCGCCGGGGAGCTGTTCTTT. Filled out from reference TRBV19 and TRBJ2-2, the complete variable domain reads DGGITQSPKYLFRKEGQNVTLSCEQNLNHDAMYWYRQDPGQGLRLIYYSQIVNDFQKGDIAEGYSVSREKKESFPLTVTSAQKNPTAFYLCASSGMSAGELFFGEGSRLTVL.

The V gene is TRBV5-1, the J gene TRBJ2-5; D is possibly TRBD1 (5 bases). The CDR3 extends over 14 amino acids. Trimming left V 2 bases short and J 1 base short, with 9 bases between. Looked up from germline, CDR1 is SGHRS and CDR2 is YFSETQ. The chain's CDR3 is CASSFIDSQETQYF. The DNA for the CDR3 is TGCGCCAGCAGCTTTATAGACAGCCAAGAGACCCAGTACTTC.

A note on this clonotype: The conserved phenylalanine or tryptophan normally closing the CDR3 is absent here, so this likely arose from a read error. CDR3 nucleotide sequence: TGTGCCAGCAGCTTGGCCCCTAACGTCTACGAGCAGTACCTC. Its translation is CASSLAPNVYEQYL. The chain is built from TRBV5-6 and TRBJ2-7; D call uncertain. V was shortened by 0 bases and J by 3 bases, with 10 bases between the two germline ends. This CDR3 has 14 amino acids. From germline, CDR1 is SGHDT and CDR2 YYEEEE.